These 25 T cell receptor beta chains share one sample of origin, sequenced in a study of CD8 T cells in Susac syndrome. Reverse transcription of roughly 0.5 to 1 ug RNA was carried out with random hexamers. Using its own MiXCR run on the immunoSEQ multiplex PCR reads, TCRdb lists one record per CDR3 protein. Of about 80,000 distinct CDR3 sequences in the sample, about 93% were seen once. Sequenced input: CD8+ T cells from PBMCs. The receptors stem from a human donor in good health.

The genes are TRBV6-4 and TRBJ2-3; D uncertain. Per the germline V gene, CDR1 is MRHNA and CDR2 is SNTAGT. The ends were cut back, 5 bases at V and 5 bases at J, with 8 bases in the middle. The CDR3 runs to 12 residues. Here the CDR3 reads CASSRRLDTQYF. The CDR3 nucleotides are TGTGCCAGCAGTCGCCGCTTAGATACGCAGTATTTT.

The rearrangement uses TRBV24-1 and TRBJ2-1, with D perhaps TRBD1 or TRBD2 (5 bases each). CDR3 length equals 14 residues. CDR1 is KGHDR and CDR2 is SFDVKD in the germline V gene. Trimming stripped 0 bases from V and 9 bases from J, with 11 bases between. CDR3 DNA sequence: TGTGCCACCAGTGATTTGGGGACGGGGCGTGAGCAGTTCTTC. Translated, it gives CATSDLGTGREQFF.

The CDR3 region is CASSQRTGTPYEQYF. The CDR3 bases are TGTGCCAGCAGCCAGCGGACCGGGACACCCTACGAGCAGTACTTC. V and J are TRBV7-9 and TRBJ2-7, with TRBD1 as a possible D gene (6 bases). Germline V gene lookup returns CDR1 SEHNR and CDR2 FQNEAQ (reference sequence). The CDR3 length is 15 residues. The V end was cut by 5 bases, the J end by 2 bases, with 16 bases between.

The DNA for the CDR3 is TGTGCCAGCACCCCCGGGCTAGCGGGAGTCAACAATGAGCAGTTCTTC. Protein: CASTPGLAGVNNEQFF. This chain connects TRBV28 to TRBJ2-1, with 10 bases fitting TRBD2. V was pared by 7 bases and J by 5 bases, with 11 bases of the junction left unmatched. Germline V gene lookup returns CDR1 MDHEN and CDR2 SYDVKM. There are 16 residues in the CDR3. Supplemented by reference TRBV28 and TRBJ2-1, the full variable domain reads DVKVTQSSRYLVKRTGEKVFLECVQDMDHENMFWYRQDPGLGLRLIYFSYDVKMKEKGDIPEGYSVSREKKERFSLILESASTNQTSMYLCASTPGLAGVNNEQFFGPGTRLTVL.

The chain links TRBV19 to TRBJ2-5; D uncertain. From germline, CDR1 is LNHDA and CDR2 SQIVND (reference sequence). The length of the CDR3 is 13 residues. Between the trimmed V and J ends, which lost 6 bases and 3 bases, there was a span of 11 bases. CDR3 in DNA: TGTGCCAGTAGAGACGGTAATGAAGAGACCCAGTACTTC. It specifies CASRDGNEETQYF.

In DNA form, the CDR3 reads TGCAGTGCTACCAAACAGGGGTACGAGCAGTACTTC. It translates to CSATKQGYEQYF. V usage is TRBV20-1 and J usage is TRBJ2-7, with 7 bases lining up with TRBD1. V shed 4 bases and J 4 bases; nucleotides not matched to a gene: 4. The CDR3 length is 12 residues. The germline CDR1 and CDR2 sequences are DFQATT and SNEGSKA (reference sequence).

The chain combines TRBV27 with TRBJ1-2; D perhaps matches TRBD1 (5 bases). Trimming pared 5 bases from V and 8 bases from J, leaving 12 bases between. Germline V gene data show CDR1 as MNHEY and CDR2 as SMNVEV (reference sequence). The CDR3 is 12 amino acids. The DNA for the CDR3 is TGTGCCAGCAGTCCTGCCGGGGACGGCTACACCTTC. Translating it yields CASSPAGDGYTF.

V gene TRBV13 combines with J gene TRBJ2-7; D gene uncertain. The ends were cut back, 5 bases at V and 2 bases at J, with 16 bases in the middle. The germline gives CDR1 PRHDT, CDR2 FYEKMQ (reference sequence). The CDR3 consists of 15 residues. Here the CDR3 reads CASSLPRSRAYEQYF. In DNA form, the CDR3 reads TGTGCCAGCAGCCTACCAAGGAGTAGGGCCTACGAGCAGTACTTC.

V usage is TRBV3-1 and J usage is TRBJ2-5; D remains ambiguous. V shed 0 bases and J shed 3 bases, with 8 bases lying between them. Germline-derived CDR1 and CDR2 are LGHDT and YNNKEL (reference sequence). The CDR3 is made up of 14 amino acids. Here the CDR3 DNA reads TGTGCCAGCAGCCAAGACCCAGCCGAAGAGACCCAGTACTTC. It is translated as CASSQDPAEETQYF.

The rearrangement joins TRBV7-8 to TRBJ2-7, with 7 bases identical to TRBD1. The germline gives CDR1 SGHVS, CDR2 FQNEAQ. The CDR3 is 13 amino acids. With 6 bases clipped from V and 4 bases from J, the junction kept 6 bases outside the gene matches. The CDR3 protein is CASRAGTVYEQYF. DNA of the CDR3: TGTGCCAGCAGGGCCGGGACAGTTTACGAGCAGTACTTC.

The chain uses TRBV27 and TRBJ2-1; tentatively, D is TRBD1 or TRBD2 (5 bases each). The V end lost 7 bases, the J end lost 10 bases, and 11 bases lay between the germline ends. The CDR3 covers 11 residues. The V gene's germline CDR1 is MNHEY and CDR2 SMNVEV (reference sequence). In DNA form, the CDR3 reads TGTGCCAGCATCCAATGGGGGGAGCAGTTCTTC. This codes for CASIQWGEQFF.

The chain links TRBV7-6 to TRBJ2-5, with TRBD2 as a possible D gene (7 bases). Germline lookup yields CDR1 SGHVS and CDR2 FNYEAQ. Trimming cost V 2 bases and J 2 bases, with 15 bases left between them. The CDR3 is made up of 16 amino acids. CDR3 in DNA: TGTGCCAGCAGCTTAAGACGGGGGGCGGGTCAAGAGACCCAGTACTTC. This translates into CASSLRRGAGQETQYF.

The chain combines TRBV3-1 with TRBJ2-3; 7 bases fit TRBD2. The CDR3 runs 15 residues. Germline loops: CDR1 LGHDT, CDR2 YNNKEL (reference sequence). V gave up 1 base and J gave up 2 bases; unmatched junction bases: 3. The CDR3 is CASSQGGGHTDTQYF. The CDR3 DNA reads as TGTGCCAGCAGCCAAGGGGGAGGGCACACAGATACGCAGTATTTT.

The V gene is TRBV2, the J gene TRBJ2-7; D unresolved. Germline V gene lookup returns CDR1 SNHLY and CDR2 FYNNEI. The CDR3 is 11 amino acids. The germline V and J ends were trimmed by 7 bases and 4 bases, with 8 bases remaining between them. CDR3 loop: CASKGKYEQYV. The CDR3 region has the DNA TGTGCCAGCAAAGGGAAGTACGAGCAGTACGTC.

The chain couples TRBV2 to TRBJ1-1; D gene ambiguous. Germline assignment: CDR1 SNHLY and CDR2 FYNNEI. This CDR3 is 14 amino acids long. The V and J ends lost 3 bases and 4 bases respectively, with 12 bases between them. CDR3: CASSDVRALTEAFF. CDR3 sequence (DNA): TGTGCCAGCAGTGACGTTAGGGCGCTCACTGAAGCTTTCTTT. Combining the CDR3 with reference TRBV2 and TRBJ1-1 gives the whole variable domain EPEVTQTPSHQVTQMGQEVILRCVPISNHLYFYWYRQILGQKVEFLVSFYNNEISEKSEIFDDQFSVERPDGSNFTLKIRSTKLEDSAMYFCASSDVRALTEAFFGQGTRLTVV.

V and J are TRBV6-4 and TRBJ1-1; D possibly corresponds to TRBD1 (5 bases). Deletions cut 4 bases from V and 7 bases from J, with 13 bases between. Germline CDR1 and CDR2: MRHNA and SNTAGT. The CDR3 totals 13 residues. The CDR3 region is CASSGGDGHEAFF. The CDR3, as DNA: TGTGCCAGCAGTGGGGGGGACGGCCATGAAGCTTTCTTT.

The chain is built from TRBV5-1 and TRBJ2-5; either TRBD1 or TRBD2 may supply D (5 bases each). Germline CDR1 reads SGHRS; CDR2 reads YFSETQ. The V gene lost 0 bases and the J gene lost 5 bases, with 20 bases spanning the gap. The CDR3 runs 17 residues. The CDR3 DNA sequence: TGCGCCAGCAGCTTGGGTTATGGGCCGACACGGGACGAGACCCAGTACTTC. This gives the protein CASSLGYGPTRDETQYF.

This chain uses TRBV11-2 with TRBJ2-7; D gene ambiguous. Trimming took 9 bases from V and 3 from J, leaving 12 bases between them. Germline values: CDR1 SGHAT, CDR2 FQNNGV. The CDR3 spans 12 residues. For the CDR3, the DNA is TGTGCCAGTCGAGACGAGCTCTACGAGCAGTACGTC. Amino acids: CASRDELYEQYV.

CDR3 sequence reads: CASSSRTYGYTF. Here the CDR3 DNA reads TGTGCCAGCAGCTCGCGGACCTATGGCTACACCTTC. The chain links TRBV7-8 to TRBJ1-2, with D unresolved. This CDR3 is 12 amino acids long. Germline CDR1 is SGHVS and CDR2 is FQNEAQ. V was pared by 4 bases and J by 4 bases, with 7 bases between.

The CDR3 sequence: CASRPGNSYEQYF. For the CDR3, the DNA is TGTGCCAGCAGACCCGGGAACTCCTACGAGCAGTACTTC. This chain uses TRBV6-2 or TRBV6-3 with TRBJ2-7; tentatively, D is TRBD2 (5 bases). Germline lookup yields CDR1 MNHEY and CDR2 SVGEGT. Trimming stripped 6 bases from V and 0 bases from J, with 9 bases between. This CDR3 contains 13 residues.

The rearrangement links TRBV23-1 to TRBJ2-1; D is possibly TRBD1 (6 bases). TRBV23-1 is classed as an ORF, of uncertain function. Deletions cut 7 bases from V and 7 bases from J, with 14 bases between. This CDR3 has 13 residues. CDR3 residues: CASIWQGLNEQFF. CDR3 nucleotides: TGCGCCAGCATCTGGCAGGGGTTAAATGAGCAGTTCTTC.

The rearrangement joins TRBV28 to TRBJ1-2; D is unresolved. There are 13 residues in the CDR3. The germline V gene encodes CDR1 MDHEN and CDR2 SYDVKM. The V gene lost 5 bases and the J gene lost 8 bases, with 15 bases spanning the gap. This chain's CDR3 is CASSPVQLGGYTF. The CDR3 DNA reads TGTGCCAGCAGTCCGGTTCAGCTGGGCGGCTACACCTTC.

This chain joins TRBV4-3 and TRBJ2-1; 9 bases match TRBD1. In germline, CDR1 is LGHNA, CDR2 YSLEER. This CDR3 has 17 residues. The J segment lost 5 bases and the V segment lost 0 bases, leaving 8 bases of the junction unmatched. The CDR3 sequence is CASSQDPPGTGNNEQFF. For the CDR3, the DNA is TGCGCCAGCAGCCAAGACCCCCCCGGGACAGGGAACAATGAGCAGTTCTTC.

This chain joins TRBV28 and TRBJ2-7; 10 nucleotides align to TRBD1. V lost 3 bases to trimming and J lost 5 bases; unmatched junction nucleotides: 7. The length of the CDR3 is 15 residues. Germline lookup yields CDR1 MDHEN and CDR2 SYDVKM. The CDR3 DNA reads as TGTGCCAGCAGTTTGCTCGGGACAGGGGCTCACGAGCAGTACGTC. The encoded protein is CASSLLGTGAHEQYV.

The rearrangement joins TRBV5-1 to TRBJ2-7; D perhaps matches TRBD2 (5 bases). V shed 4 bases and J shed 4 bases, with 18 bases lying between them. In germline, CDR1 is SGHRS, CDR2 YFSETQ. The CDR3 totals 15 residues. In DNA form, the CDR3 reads TGCGCCAGCAGCCTGGACTGGCCTCCGGGATACGAGCAGTACTTC. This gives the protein CASSLDWPPGYEQYF.